This T cell receptor beta chain was sequenced for a study of blood T cell repertoires in COVID-19. In the study overall: Some COVID-19 samples were acute and others convalescent; all came from the United States, Italy and Spain. T cells, B-cell-depleted T cells, or PBMCs supplied cDNA or gDNA.

Per the authors' pipeline: Reference gene primer amplification in the assay estimated nucleated cell counts. This table comes from immunoSEQ multiplex PCR, and its TCRdb copy is limited to in-frame clones, with some not included. Clonal size and the V and J genes are those of that table, whereas D and trimming came from the DNA. Of fewer than 700,000 clones listed, less than 90% are singletons. This CDR3 contains 20 residues. J gave up 4 bases and V 5 bases, and 23 bases lay outside the gene matches. From germline, CDR1 is MNHEY and CDR2 SMNVEV (reference sequence). This sequence was found in a woman aged 45-59 years with COVID-19, enrolled during active disease. This chain links TRBV27 with TRBJ2-5; the match to TRBD2 covers 9 bases. The sample comprised peripheral blood. The DNA of the CDR3 is TGTGCCAGCAGTCCCTCCCCCCTCGGAGCGGGAGGTGGGTATCCAGAGACCCAGTACTTC. Its protein is CASSPSPLGAGGGYPETQYF.